This entry describes one T cell receptor (beta chain). Its cognate antigen has yet to be identified. Qualities for individual bases were not recorded, and no much larger clone is one base off. These data come from a study of cytomegalovirus exposure and HLA in healthy donors (dated by TCRdb to the late 2010s). Regarding the research as a whole: An earlier analysis of about 530 of the donors reported around 280 Gb of sequence data and 100 million to 120 million unique TCR beta sequences obtained from about 180 million T cells. Around 320 gigabases of sequencing data and around 87 million unique TCR sequences were included in an early release covering roughly 600 HLA-typed donors. Of the 350 to 400 genotyped donors, approximately 83% fell in the genetic ancestry cluster associated with self-reported Caucasian donors. The study was designed to test whether signatures of past pathogen exposure could be identified by cataloging public T cell receptors. The T cell repertoires of 666 subjects were profiled by immunosequencing and related to cytomegalovirus serostatus. Along with the approximately 700-subject first cohort, a separate validation cohort of roughly 110 different subjects was used. The study combined high-throughput TCR immunosequencing, statistical association of individual TCRs with disease status, and machine learning to predict cytomegalovirus infection status. A later analysis re-analyzed previously published TCR beta repertoires from 600 to 850 donors and added high-resolution HLA genotyping to study TCR occurrence patterns. Rather than using new phenotypic data, the later analysis identified candidate immune exposures from TCR beta sequences and from how often those sequences occurred across donors. An earlier analysis of 500 to 650 of the donors applied high-throughput TCR beta sequencing to assess whether each TCR beta V gene segment acted as functional or pseudogenic. Donor age, sex, ethnicity and CMV serostatus were collected together with the repertoire data. A later genetic analysis used genome-wide SNP genotypes for about 65% of the 666 donors, treating that subset as a discovery cohort. All discovery cohort repertoires had been generated on a single sequencing platform. Class I and class II HLA loci were covered by the typing at four-digit resolution. Typing coverage differed by locus: A, B, C, DRB1 and DQB1 were typed in about 620-640 donors, DQA1 in about 550, DPA1 in some 600, and DPB1 in roughly 450. Roughly five DR-DQ haplotypes were handled as single units for association and clustering because linkage in the cohort was strong. Among 300 to 450 genotyped donors of the cohort, an average of about 240,000 unique TCR beta nucleotide sequences were sequenced per donor, roughly 20% of them non-productive. General conclusions and limits of the study: Linkage disequilibrium might explain the correlated functional status among segregating V segments, but an unknown experimental factor could not be ruled out. V-gene and J-gene trimming of TCR beta chains was associated with a missense DCLRE1C variant in a later genetic analysis, and the association was replicated in an independent cohort. Broadly in line with IMGT annotations, most TCR beta V segments showed up in productive rearrangements about 90% or about 30% of the time in an earlier analysis of several hundred of the donors. According to the authors, the approach could potentially be generalized to other disease states and immunological phenotypes. In a later analysis, HLA-associated TCR beta chains were found to be more clonally expanded and to have lower generation probabilities than equally common non-associated chains. Some IMGT-functional V segments, including TRBV6-2 and TRBV6-3, could not be told apart with the 87-base-pair reads, so those segments were excluded. Presence/absence analyses assumed roughly uniform sequencing depth across donors, an assumption that may not hold. A few of the identified cytomegalovirus-associated TCR beta chains were confirmed in vitro to be specific for cytomegalovirus antigens. This cohort had only TCR beta chains sequenced, and the lack of alpha or paired-chain data limited which features could be detected. Across donors, most TCR sequences were observed very rarely, whereas some public TCRs were present in many individuals. A further reported finding was that TCR beta sequences accurately predicted the HLA-A and HLA-B alleles for most subjects in the first cohort. HLA typing was unavailable for some donors at each locus, so association tests used only the typed subset. According to a later analysis, most CMV-associated TCR beta chains appeared to be HLA-restricted, and the HLA associations seemed to be driven largely by CMV exposure. In a later genetic analysis, fewer N-insertions in productive TCRs were reported among donors in an Asian-associated ancestry cluster than the 666-donor mean. Specific HLA alleles were associated with around 18,000 TCR beta sequences at a false discovery rate of 0.05 in a later analysis. When HLA alleles, especially DR and DQ, strongly co-occurred, TCR associations were difficult to assign to individual alleles. The only immune exposure information available for the cohort was CMV serostatus. In a later analysis, the rate of TCR association differed among HLA loci, with DRB1 alleles having the most associated TCRs and HLA-C alleles having the fewest. The study listed 150 to 200 TCR beta chains as associated with cytomegalovirus. Because counts were too low, 15 to 20 rarely observed V segments, including chromosome 9 orphons, were left out of the earlier analysis of 587 of the donors. A cluster of highly shared sequence variants was judged likely to be a technical artifact of the sequencing pipeline. A later analysis reported that several top co-occurrence clusters appeared linked to parvovirus B19, influenza, CMV and Epstein-Barr virus. In both the original and validation cohorts, the classifier was reported to diagnose cytomegalovirus status with high specificity and sensitivity.

Libraries were constructed by the immunoSEQ multiplex PCR assay. For the multiplex PCR, a mixture combining 60 forward primers for TCR Vbeta segments and 13 reverse primers for TCR Jbeta segments was used. The CDR3 region of rearranged TCR beta genes was amplified from genomic DNA by a multiplex PCR assay. On the Illumina HiSeq System, the amplified TCR beta libraries were sequenced as 87-base-pair reads. In the original analysis: In a later analysis, 77 million or so unique TCR beta chains were counted across the approximately 670 repertoires, and roughly 11 million of these chains were shared by at least two donors. Raw reads were error-corrected and collapsed into unique sequences with a nearest-neighbor algorithm that merged closely related sequences to remove PCR and sequencing errors. To assign V, D and J gene segments, CDR3 sequences were aligned to IMGT reference sequences. Each retained sequence needed at least a six-nucleotide match to both a V gene segment and a J gene segment. A rearrangement was called productive if the CDR3 had no stop codons and remained in frame with V and J, and every other rearrangement was called non-productive. CDR3 was defined according to IMGT convention as the region running from the second conserved V-encoded cysteine to the conserved J-encoded phenylalanine. In an earlier analysis of 550 to 650 of the donors, sequences lacking an unambiguous match to a single V gene segment were excluded. An earlier analysis of almost 600 of the donors classified V segments as functional when productive rearrangements were above 56.7% and as segregating when the standard deviation between donors was above 5%. A statistical classification framework was built to diagnose cytomegalovirus status from the catalog of TCR beta chain sequences. In a later analysis, TCR nucleotide sequences were compared against IMGT/GENE-DB human TR gene sequences so that V and J genes could be assigned. In a later analysis, CDR3 sequences and most-parsimonious VDJ recombination scenarios were assigned using the TCRdist pipeline. In a later analysis, each TCR beta chain was defined by its CDR3 amino acid sequence together with its V-gene family, and reads without a unique V-gene family were excluded. To address suspected cross-contamination and a sequencing artifact, a later analysis removed some 620 highly shared, low-generation-probability nucleotide sequences. In a later analysis, a clonal expansion index was calculated for each public chain from normalized within-repertoire ranks of inferred template counts. Generation probabilities in a later analysis came from a VDJ recombination model fitted to out-of-frame rearrangements, and those results were checked against IGoR. Hypergeometric tests were used in a later analysis to score TCR-TCR, TCR-HLA and TCR-CMV co-occurrence, with a repertoire-size bias correction applied to the TCR pairs. In a later analysis, false discovery rates were estimated by permuting HLA or CMV assignments 20 times. In a later analysis, co-occurring TCRs were grouped using DBSCAN, with TCRdist sequence similarity added in when clustering inside HLA-allele-positive subsets. Co-occurrence clustering excluded repertoires with fewer than 30,000 or more than 120,000 public chains, plus five with anomalous nucleotide sharing. TCRdb holds this immuneACCESS table with in-frame rearrangements only. Some clones are missing; in checked studies, unresolved V genes explain under half, and the rest has no known cause. V and J calls plus clone size are reproduced from that table; the DNA served to infer D and trimming. For this sample there are around 130,000 clones; about four fifths appear just once. Less than 6.5% of the sample is held by the ten biggest clonotypes.

The CDR3 sequence holds 16 residues, the cysteine and phenylalanine included. Only CDR3 DNA remains: 48 bases, in frame from the first base. V gives up 8 bases and J gives up 2 bases, and the segment between their germline ends measures 21 bases. CDR1 and CDR2 are drawn from the germline V gene (reference sequence): SEHNR, FQNEAQ. The cohort comprised 666 healthy bone marrow donors. At the time of sampling, every cohort member was nominally healthy, though immune exposures that went unrecorded were likely present. The donor was CMV seronegative and was included in the group of approximately 350 seronegative cohort members. A peripheral blood sample was provided by each donor, and peripheral blood mononuclear cells were used for TCR beta sequencing. Genomic DNA was extracted from the blood cell samples with the Qiagen DNeasy Blood Extraction Kit.

The sequence was collected from a man in his thirties or forties in good health and CMV-seronegative. The chain is made from TRBV7-9 and TRBJ2-5; a weak D assignment points to TRBD2 (6 bases agree). The sequencing sample was made of PBMCs. The CDR3 region has the sequence CASGSYMAGRQETQYF. The DNA reads as follows: TGTGCCAGCGGCAGCTACATGGCAGGGAGGCAAGAGACCCAGTACTTC.